This T cell receptor (beta chain) was retrieved from a study of blood T cell repertoires in COVID-19. Assay: immunoSEQ multiplex PCR; the TCRdb copy retains only in-frame clones and omits some. The sample lists roughly 100,000 clones; nearly 90% were seen once. Sequenced: peripheral blood. The receptor comes from a man aged 50-60 years in a cohort sampled during active COVID-19.

CDR3: CASSLARQETQYF. The DNA of the CDR3 is TGTGCCAGCAGCTTAGCCAGACAAGAGACCCAGTACTTC. The chain carries TRBV7-2 and TRBJ2-5; no reliable D call. CDR1 SGHTA and CDR2 FQGNSA come from the germline V gene. Trimming cost V 0 bases and J 2 bases, with 4 bases left between them. CDR3 length: 13 amino acids. The whole variable domain, remainder taken from reference TRBV7-2 and TRBJ2-5, is GAGVSQSPSNKVTEKGKDVELRCDPISGHTALYWYRQSLGQGLEFLIYFQGNSAPDKSGLPSDRFSAERTGGSVSTLTIQRTQQEDSAVYLCASSLARQETQYFGPGTRLLVL.